Following are 15 T cell receptor beta chains from one sample sequenced in a study of brain T cells in children with intractable seizures. TCRdb keeps only in-frame clones here, not all; method: immunoSEQ multiplex PCR. Of around 9,000 clones in the sample, roughly 71% are singletons; the top ten hold roughly 18%. Surgery cases with the highest brain T cell transcript signatures were chosen for sequencing. This specimen was resected brain tissue, taken at surgery. All receptors derive from a girl aged 2 to 9 with tuberous sclerosis and intractable seizures.

Concerning this clone itself: Because the CDR3 is missing its conserved closing phenylalanine or tryptophan, this is likely a read error. The limits of the CDR3 on the DNA are not certain, so only TCRdb's listed CDR3 is given. The chain is built from TRBV30 and TRBJ1-6. Germline CDR1 GTSNPN, CDR2 SVGIG (reference sequence). The CDR3 contains 10 residues when both ends are counted. The CDR3 sequence is CAWSKEAPLG.

This clone was detected only a few times. The J gene is TRBJ2-5, the V gene TRBV5-1; D call uncertain. The V and J ends lost 1 base and 0 bases respectively, with 7 bases between them. This CDR3 comprises 14 residues. Per the germline V gene, CDR1 is SGHRS and CDR2 is YFSETQ. CDR3 sequence reads: CASSLRRYQETQYF. The CDR3 bases are TGCGCCAGCAGCTTGAGGCGGTACCAAGAGACCCAGTACTTC.

The rearrangement uses TRBV6-1 and TRBJ2-7; possibly TRBD1 for D (5 bases). CDR1 is MNHNS, CDR2 SASEGT, per germline. The CDR3 extends over 13 amino acids. The ends were cut back, 3 bases at V and 1 base at J, with 7 bases in the middle. The CDR3 bases are TGTGCCAGCAGTGATTCAGGGTCCTACGAGCAGTACGTC. Amino acids: CASSDSGSYEQYV.

The CDR3 region is CASRSSDHHLFF. The DNA for the CDR3 is TGTGCCAGCAGATCATCGGACCATCACCTGTTTTTT. The J gene is TRBJ1-4, the V gene TRBV6-5, with D unresolved. CDR3 length: 12 residues. Deletions cut 6 bases from V and 14 bases from J, with 16 bases between. Germline CDR1 reads MNHEY; CDR2 reads SVGAGI.

The J gene is TRBJ2-5, the V gene TRBV7-2; D remains unclear. Trimming pared 5 bases from V and 4 bases from J, leaving 11 bases between. Germline CDR1 SGHTA, CDR2 FQGNSA. CDR3 size: 13 residues. CDR3 in DNA: TGTGCCAGCAGCGTGAGTTTCCCAGAGACCCAGTACTTC. It specifies CASSVSFPETQYF.

The chain couples TRBV29-1 to TRBJ2-1; TRBD1 might be the D (7 bases). CDR1 SQVTM and CDR2 ANQGSEA come from the germline V gene. Trimming removed 4 bases at V and 4 bases at J, with 11 bases between. The CDR3 covers 13 residues. CDR3 DNA: TGCAGCGTTGGGAGGGGGCAGTACAATGAGCAGTTCTTC. Amino acid sequence: CSVGRGQYNEQFF.

This clone was detected once. The CDR3 DNA reads as TGTGCCAGCAAGAAGTTCACAGATACGCAGTATTTT. Protein: CASKKFTDTQYF. The chain employs TRBV2 and TRBJ2-3; no firm D call. Germline V gives CDR1 SNHLY, CDR2 FYNNEI. With 7 bases removed from V and 2 bases from J, the gap between germline ends came to 7 bases. This CDR3 has 12 residues. The full variable domain, with the rest looked up from reference TRBV2 and TRBJ2-3, is EPEVTQTPSHQVTQMGQEVILRCVPISNHLYFYWYRQILGQKVEFLVSFYNNEISEKSEIFDDQFSVERPDGSNFTLKIRSTKLEDSAMYFCASKKFTDTQYFGPGTRLTVL.

In this sample, this clone turned up a few times. J is TRBJ2-3 and V is TRBV2; TRBD2 matches 8 bases. Trimming took 6 bases from V and 0 from J; bases not matched to a gene: 2. This CDR3 comprises 14 residues. The germline gives CDR1 SNHLY, CDR2 FYNNEI. The CDR3 coding sequence is TGTGCCAGCAGACTAGCGGAAAGCACAGATACGCAGTATTTT. Translating it yields CASRLAESTDTQYF.

V is TRBV7-9 and J is TRBJ2-7, with a possible D match to TRBD1 (5 bases). The CDR3 runs 15 residues. V shed 4 bases and J shed 0 bases, with 13 bases lying between them. Germline CDR1 is SEHNR and CDR2 is FQNEAQ (reference sequence). The CDR3 sequence is CASSSQGRDSYEQYV. The CDR3 DNA follows: TGTGCCAGCAGCTCTCAGGGAAGGGACTCCTACGAGCAGTACGTC.

This sequence joins TRBV7-8 and TRBJ2-5; D is possibly TRBD2 (7 bases). The CDR3 runs to 16 residues. In germline, CDR1 is SGHVS, CDR2 FQNEAQ. The V end lost 5 bases, the J end lost 5 bases, and 21 bases lay between the germline ends. Here the CDR3 reads CASSLTLGGPEETQYF. DNA of the CDR3: TGTGCCAGCAGCCTTACCCTGGGGGGGCCGGAGGAGACCCAGTACTTC.

V is TRBV11-2 and J is TRBJ1-1; D uncertain. The CDR3 has 13 residues. The V gene lost 2 bases and the J gene lost 4 bases, with 8 bases spanning the gap. CDR1 SGHAT and CDR2 FQNNGV come from the germline V gene. As DNA, the CDR3 is TGTGCCAGCAGCTTAATGGGGTTCACTGAAGCTTTCTTT. This translates into CASSLMGFTEAFF. Based on the CDR3 plus reference TRBV11-2 and TRBJ1-1, the full variable domain is EAGVAQSPRYKIIEKRQSVAFWCNPISGHATLYWYQQILGQGPKLLIQFQNNGVVDDSQLPKDRFSAERLKGVDSTLKIQPAKLEDSAVYLCASSLMGFTEAFFGQGTRLTVV.

The chain's CDR3 is CASSYSKDRNYEQYV. CDR3 DNA: TGTGCCAGCAGTTACTCGAAAGACAGAAACTACGAGCAGTACGTC. This rearrangement joins TRBV6-7 to TRBJ2-7; a weak D match, TRBD1 (5 bases). TRBV6-7 is recorded as an ORF, its role being uncertain. The CDR3 is 15 residues long. The ends were cut back, 0 bases at V and 3 bases at J, with 12 bases in the middle.

The chain is built from TRBV2 and TRBJ2-5; TRBD2 might be the D (5 bases). Germline V gene lookup returns CDR1 SNHLY and CDR2 FYNNEI. The ends were cut back, 0 bases at V and 7 bases at J, with 15 bases in the middle. The length of the CDR3 is 15 residues. The chain's CDR3 is CASSEAPSAGGTQYF. The CDR3 nucleotides are TGTGCCAGCAGTGAAGCACCCTCGGCCGGAGGGACCCAGTACTTC.

This rearrangement joins TRBV5-6 to TRBJ2-6; tentative D call: TRBD1 (5 bases). The V end lost 5 bases, the J end lost 0 bases, and 9 bases lay between the germline ends. CDR1 is SGHDT, CDR2 YYEEEE, per germline. The length of the CDR3 is 15 residues. CDR3 protein: CASSQQVSGANVLTF. CDR3 DNA sequence: TGTGCCAGCAGTCAACAGGTCTCTGGGGCCAACGTCCTGACTTTC.

This clone showed up just once. The chain links TRBV6-5 to TRBJ2-1; 9 bases are a match to TRBD2. V lost 7 bases and J lost 4; bases outside the gene matches: 8. The CDR3 spans 15 residues. CDR1 and CDR2 from the germline V gene are MNHEY and SVGAGI. The CDR3 nucleotides read TGTGCCAGCACCCAAAAAGCGGGGGGTTACAATGAGCAGTTCTTC. The encoded protein is CASTQKAGGYNEQFF.